These T cell receptor beta chains were read from a single sample in a study of Graves' ophthalmopathy and Graves' hyperthyroidism. Each CDR3 protein gets one entry after TCRdb re-called the multiplex PCR reads with MiXCR. The profile shows around 670,000 distinct CDR3 sequences, roughly 40% of them singletons. What was sequenced was peripheral blood. Receptor source: an adult man with Graves' ophthalmopathy. CDR3s include the opening cysteine and the closing phenylalanine or tryptophan. The listing skips clone size in some rows; elsewhere it reads once, few, many or a size class.

V gene: TRBV10-3
clone size: .
J gene: TRBJ2-6
CDR3 protein: CASSPNIGQGASGANVLTF

V gene: TRBV7-2
clone size: few
J gene: TRBJ2-5
CDR3 protein: CASSKGMTGRETQYF

V gene: TRBV19
clone size: once
J gene: TRBJ1-1
CDR3 protein: CASSRTGGRSEAFF

V gene: TRBV29-1
clone size: many
J gene: TRBJ2-7
CDR3 protein: CSVGGGRDYEQYF

V gene: TRBV10-2
clone size: many
J gene: TRBJ1-2
CDR3 protein: CASSEAPRDYGYTF

V gene: TRBV9
clone size: once
J gene: TRBJ2-7
CDR3 protein: CASSVRVDNEQYF

V gene: TRBV7-2
clone size: few
J gene: TRBJ2-7
CDR3 protein: CASRQFGGSSYEQYF

V gene: TRBV20-1
clone size: .
J gene: TRBJ1-4
CDR3 protein: CSARDGGAGGKLFF

V gene: TRBV9
clone size: .
J gene: TRBJ1-3
CDR3 protein: CASSAGRGSGNTIYF

V gene: TRBV7-9
clone size: .
J gene: TRBJ2-5
CDR3 protein: CASSKAGLQETQYF

V gene: TRBV2
clone size: many
J gene: TRBJ1-5
CDR3 protein: CASSQRTLRGNQPQHF

V gene: TRBV4-1
clone size: .
J gene: TRBJ1-5
CDR3 protein: CASSQVMEVGQPQHF

V gene: TRBV14
clone size: .
J gene: TRBJ2-7
CDR3 protein: CASSQEVGFPYEQYF

V gene: TRBV10-3
clone size: .
J gene: TRBJ1-1
CDR3 protein: CAISGGQVAGEAFF

V gene: TRBV7-8
clone size: many
J gene: TRBJ2-7
CDR3 protein: CASSLQFAYEQYF

V gene: TRBV5-1
clone size: .
J gene: TRBJ1-1
CDR3 protein: CASSSRVRTTSNTEAFF

V gene: TRBV20-1
clone size: .
J gene: TRBJ2-7
CDR3 protein: CSAVEPKGLAGTYEQYF

V gene: TRBV25-1
clone size: .
J gene: TRBJ2-5
CDR3 protein: CASSPTGGHQPQYF

V gene: TRBV6-6
clone size: many
J gene: TRBJ1-2
CDR3 protein: CASRQGQVYGYTF

V gene: TRBV7-3
clone size: few
J gene: TRBJ1-2
CDR3 protein: CASSQDLPRTGLNYGYTF

V gene: TRBV20-1
clone size: .
J gene: TRBJ1-2
CDR3 protein: CSASTHGNYGYTF

V gene: TRBV10-3
clone size: many
J gene: TRBJ1-5
CDR3 protein: CAIRQARNQPQHF

V gene: TRBV29-1
clone size: .
J gene: TRBJ1-2
CDR3 protein: CSVLTGVGYAF

V gene: TRBV7-9
clone size: many
J gene: TRBJ2-2
CDR3 protein: CASTSVPETGELFF

V gene: TRBV7-7
clone size: many
J gene: TRBJ2-2
CDR3 protein: CASSPNTEELFF

V gene: TRBV7-2
clone size: many
J gene: TRBJ1-5
CDR3 protein: CASSETGVRNQPQHF

V gene: TRBV7-9
clone size: many
J gene: TRBJ1-2
CDR3 protein: CASSLRSGVDYTF

V gene: TRBV12-3/TRBV12-4
clone size: once
J gene: TRBJ2-7
CDR3 protein: CASGTQANSYEQYF

V gene: TRBV9
clone size: many
J gene: TRBJ2-7
CDR3 protein: CASSGAGAYEQYF

V gene: TRBV29-1
clone size: .
J gene: TRBJ1-4
CDR3 protein: CSVETQGGSNEKLFF

V gene: TRBV9
clone size: few
J gene: TRBJ2-7
CDR3 protein: CASSGGSGGSYEQYF

V gene: TRBV29-1
clone size: .
J gene: TRBJ2-6
CDR3 protein: CSVRDGGAGANVLTF

V gene: TRBV7-3
clone size: few
J gene: TRBJ2-1
CDR3 protein: CASSPYETGSYNEQFF

V gene: TRBV19
clone size: once
J gene: TRBJ1-6
CDR3 protein: CASSMAFFRRKNSPLHF

V gene: TRBV20-1
clone size: .
J gene: TRBJ1-5
CDR3 protein: CSAREGASNQPQHF

V gene: TRBV11-2
clone size: .
J gene: TRBJ1-2
CDR3 protein: CASSRAFGYTF

V gene: TRBV7-9
clone size: few
J gene: TRBJ1-1
CDR3 protein: CASSLFRATEAFF

V gene: TRBV7-6
clone size: .
J gene: TRBJ2-5
CDR3 protein: CASSLVGEKTQNF

V gene: TRBV20-1
clone size: .
J gene: TRBJ1-6
CDR3 protein: CSASSGISSYNSPLHF

V gene: TRBV7-9
clone size: .
J gene: TRBJ2-5
CDR3 protein: CASRLEILDKETQYF

V gene: TRBV28
clone size: few
J gene: TRBJ1-2
CDR3 protein: CAVETPGQLNGYTF

V gene: TRBV10-3
clone size: many
J gene: TRBJ1-2
CDR3 protein: CAISEIQADYTF